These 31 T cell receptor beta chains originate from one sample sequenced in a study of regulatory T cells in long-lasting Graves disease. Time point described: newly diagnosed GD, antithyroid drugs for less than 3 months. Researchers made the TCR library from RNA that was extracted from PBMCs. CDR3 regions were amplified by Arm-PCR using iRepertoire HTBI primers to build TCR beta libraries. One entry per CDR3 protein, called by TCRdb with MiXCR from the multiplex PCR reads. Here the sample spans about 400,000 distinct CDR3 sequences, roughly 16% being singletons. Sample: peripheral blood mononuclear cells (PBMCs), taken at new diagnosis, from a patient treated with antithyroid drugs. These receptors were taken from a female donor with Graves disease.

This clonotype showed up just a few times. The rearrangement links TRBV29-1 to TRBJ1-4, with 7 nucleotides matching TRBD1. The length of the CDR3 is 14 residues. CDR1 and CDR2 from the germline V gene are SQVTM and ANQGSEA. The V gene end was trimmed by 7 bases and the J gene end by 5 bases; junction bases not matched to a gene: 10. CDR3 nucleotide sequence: TGCAGCGCTTTTGCCGGGACAGCAAATGAAAAACTGTTTTTT. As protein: CSAFAGTANEKLFF.

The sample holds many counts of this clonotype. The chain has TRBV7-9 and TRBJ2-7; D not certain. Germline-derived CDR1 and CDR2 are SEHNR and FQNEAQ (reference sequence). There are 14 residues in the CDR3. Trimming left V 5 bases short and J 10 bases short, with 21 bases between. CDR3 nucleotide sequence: TGTGCCAGCAGCCCTAATGAGGAAGGACGGCCACAGTACTTC. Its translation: CASSPNEEGRPQYF.

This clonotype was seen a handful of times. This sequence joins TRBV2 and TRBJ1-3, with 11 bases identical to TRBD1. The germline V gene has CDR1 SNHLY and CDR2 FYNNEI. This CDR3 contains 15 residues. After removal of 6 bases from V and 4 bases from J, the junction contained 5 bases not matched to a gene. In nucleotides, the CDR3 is TGTGCCAGCAGGGGACAGGGGGGGTCCGGAAACACCATATATTTT. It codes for CASRGQGGSGNTIYF.

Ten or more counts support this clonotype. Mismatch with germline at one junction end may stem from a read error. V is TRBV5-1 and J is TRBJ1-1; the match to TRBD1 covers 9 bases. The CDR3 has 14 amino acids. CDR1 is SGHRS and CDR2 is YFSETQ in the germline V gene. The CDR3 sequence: CASSRQGDGTEAFF. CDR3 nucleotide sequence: TGTGCCAGCAGCCGACAGGGGGATGGTACTGAAGCTTTCTTT.

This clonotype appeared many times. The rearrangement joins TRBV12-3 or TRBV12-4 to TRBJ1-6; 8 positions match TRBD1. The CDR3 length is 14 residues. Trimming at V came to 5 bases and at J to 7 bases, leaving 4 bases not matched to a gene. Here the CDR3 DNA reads TGTGCCAGCAGTCGCAGACAGGGGAATTCACCCCTCCACTTT. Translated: CASSRRQGNSPLHF.

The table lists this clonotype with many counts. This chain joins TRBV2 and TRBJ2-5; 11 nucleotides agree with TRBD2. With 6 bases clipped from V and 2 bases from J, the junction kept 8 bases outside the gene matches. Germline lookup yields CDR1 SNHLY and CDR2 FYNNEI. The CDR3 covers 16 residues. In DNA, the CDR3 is TGTGCCAGCAGATCCGGGACTAGCGGCTCTCAAGAGACCCAGTACTTC. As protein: CASRSGTSGSQETQYF.

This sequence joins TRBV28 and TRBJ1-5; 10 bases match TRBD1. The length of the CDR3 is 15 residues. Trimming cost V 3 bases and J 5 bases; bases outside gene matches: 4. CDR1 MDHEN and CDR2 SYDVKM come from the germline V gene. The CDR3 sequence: CASSLTGGWDQPQHF. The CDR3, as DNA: TGTGCCAGCAGTTTGACAGGGGGCTGGGATCAGCCCCAGCATTTT.

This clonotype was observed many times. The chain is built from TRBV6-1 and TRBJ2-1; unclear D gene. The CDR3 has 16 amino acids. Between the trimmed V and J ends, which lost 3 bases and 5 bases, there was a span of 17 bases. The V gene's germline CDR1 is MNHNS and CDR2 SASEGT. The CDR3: CASSEGFWQDHNEQFF. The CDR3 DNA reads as TGTGCCAGCAGTGAGGGGTTCTGGCAGGATCACAATGAGCAGTTCTTC.

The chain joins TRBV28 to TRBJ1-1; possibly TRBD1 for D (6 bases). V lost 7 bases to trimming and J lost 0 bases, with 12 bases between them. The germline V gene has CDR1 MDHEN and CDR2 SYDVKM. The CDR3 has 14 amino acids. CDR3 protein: CASIVGALNTEAFF. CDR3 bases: TGTGCCAGCATAGTGGGGGCGCTGAACACTGAAGCTTTCTTT.

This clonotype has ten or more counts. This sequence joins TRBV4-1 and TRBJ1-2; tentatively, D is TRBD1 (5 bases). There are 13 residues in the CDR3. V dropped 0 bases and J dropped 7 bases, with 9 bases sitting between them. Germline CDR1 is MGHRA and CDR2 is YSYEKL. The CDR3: CASSQEAGGGYTF. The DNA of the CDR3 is TGCGCCAGCAGCCAAGAGGCCGGGGGTGGCTACACCTTC.

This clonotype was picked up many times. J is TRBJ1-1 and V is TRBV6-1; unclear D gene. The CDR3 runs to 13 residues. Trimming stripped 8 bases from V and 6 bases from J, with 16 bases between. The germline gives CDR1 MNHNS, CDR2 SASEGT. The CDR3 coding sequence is TGTGCCAGCGCCGTGGAGGCCTATTCTGAAGCTTTCTTT. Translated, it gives CASAVEAYSEAFF.

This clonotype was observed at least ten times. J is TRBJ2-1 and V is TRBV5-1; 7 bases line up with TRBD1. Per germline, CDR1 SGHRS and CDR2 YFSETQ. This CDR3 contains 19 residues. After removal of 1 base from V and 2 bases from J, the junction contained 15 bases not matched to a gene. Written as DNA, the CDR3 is TGCGCCAGCAGCTTGCGTTCGGGAACGAAGGGACAGACCTACAATGAGCAGTTCTTC. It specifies CASSLRSGTKGQTYNEQFF.

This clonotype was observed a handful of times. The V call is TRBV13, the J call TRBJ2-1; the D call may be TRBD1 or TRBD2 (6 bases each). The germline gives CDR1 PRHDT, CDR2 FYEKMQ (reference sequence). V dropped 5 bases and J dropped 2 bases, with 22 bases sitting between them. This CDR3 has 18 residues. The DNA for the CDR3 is TGTGCCAGCAGCCCACCCGGGTCGTGGGGGGCAGCCTACAATGAGCAGTTCTTC. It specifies CASSPPGSWGAAYNEQFF.

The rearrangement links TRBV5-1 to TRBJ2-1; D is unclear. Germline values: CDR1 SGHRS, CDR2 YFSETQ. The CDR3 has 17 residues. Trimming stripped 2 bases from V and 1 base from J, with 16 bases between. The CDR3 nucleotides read TGCGCCAGCAGCTTTGAAGCGATACTCCCTTCCTACAATGAGCAGTTCTTC. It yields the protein CASSFEAILPSYNEQFF.

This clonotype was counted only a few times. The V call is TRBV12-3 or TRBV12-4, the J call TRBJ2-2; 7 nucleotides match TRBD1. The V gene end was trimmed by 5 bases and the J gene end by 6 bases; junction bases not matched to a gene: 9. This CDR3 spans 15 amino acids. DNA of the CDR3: TGTGCCAGCAGTCCCGACAGGGTAGCCCCCGGGGAGCTGTTTTTT. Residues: CASSPDRVAPGELFF.

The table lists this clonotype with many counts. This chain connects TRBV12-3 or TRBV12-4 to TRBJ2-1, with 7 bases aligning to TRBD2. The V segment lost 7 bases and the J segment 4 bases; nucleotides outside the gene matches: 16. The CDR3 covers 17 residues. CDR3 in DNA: TGTGCCAGCATTAAGTGGCGTCGGGCTAGCGGATACAATGAGCAGTTCTTC. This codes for CASIKWRRASGYNEQFF.

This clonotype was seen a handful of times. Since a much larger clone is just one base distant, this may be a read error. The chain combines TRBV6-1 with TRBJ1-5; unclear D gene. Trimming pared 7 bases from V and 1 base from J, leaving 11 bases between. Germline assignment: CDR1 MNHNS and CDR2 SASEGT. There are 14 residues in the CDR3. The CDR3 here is CASKFRGSNQPQHF. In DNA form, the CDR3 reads TGTGCCAGCAAGTTTCGGGGAAGCAATCAGCCCCAGCATTTT.

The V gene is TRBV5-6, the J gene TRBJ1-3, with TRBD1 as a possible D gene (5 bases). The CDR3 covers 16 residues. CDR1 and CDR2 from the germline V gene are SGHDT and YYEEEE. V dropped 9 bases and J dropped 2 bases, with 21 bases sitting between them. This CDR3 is CATRPRGSATGNTIYF. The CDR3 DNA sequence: TGTGCCACCAGGCCGAGGGGCTCAGCCACTGGAAACACCATATATTTT.

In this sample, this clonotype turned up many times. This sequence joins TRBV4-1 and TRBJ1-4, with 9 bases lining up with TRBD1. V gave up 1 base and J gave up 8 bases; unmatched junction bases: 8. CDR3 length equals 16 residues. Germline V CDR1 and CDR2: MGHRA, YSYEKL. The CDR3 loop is CASSQGVTGGEEKLFF. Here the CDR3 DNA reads TGCGCCAGCAGCCAAGGAGTAACAGGGGGCGAAGAAAAACTGTTTTTT.

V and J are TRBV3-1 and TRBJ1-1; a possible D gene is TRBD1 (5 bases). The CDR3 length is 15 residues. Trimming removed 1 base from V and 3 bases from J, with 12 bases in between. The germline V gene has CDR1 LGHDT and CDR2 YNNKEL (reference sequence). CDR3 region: CASSQGPAGHTEAFF. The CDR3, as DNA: TGTGCCAGCAGCCAAGGCCCCGCAGGGCACACTGAAGCTTTCTTT.

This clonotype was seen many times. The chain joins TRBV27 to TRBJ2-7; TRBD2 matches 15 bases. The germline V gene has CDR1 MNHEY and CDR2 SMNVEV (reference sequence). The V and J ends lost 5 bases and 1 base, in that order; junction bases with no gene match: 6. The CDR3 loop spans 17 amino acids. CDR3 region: CASSPGLAGGPSYEQYF. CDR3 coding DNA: TGTGCCAGCAGTCCTGGACTAGCGGGAGGGCCTTCCTACGAGCAGTACTTC.

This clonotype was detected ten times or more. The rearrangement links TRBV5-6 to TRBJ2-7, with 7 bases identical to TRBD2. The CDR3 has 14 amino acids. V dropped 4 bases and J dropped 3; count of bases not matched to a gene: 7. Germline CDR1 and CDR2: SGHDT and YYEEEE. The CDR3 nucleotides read TGTGCCAGCAGCCGAACAGCGGGGCTCTACGAGCAGTACTTC. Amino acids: CASSRTAGLYEQYF. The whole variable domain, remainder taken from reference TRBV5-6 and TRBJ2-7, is DAGVTQSPTHLIKTRGQQVTLRCSPKSGHDTVSWYQQALGQGPQFIFQYYEEEERQRGNFPDRFSGHQFPNYSSELNVNALLLGDSALYLCASSRTAGLYEQYFGPGTRLTVT.

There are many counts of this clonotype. The CDR3 sequence: CSVESDLSYGYTF. DNA of the CDR3: TGCAGCGTTGAAAGTGACTTAAGCTATGGCTACACCTTC. The chain combines TRBV29-1 with TRBJ1-2; D is unresolved. V lost 2 bases to trimming and J lost 4 bases, with 11 bases between them. The CDR3 is 13 amino acids. Germline CDR1 SQVTM, CDR2 ANQGSEA.

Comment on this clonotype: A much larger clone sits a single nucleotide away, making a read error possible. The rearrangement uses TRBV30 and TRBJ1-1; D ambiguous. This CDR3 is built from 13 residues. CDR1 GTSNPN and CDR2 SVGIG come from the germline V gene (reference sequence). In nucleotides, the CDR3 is TGTGCCTGGACCTGGACGGGGAGAACTGGAGCTTTCTTT. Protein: CAWTWTGRTGAFF.

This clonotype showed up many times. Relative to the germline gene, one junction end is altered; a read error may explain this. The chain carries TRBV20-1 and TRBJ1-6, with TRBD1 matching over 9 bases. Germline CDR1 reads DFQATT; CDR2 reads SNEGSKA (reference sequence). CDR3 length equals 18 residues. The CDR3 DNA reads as TGCAGTGCTGGAGACAGGGGGAAGGGGGGATCCTATAATTCACCCCTCCACTTT. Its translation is CSAGDRGKGGSYNSPLHF.

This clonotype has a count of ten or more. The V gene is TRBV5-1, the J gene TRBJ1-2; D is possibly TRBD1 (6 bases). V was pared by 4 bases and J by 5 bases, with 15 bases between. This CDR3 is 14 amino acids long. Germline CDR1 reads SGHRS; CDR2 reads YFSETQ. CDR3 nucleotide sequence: TGCGCCAGCAGCCGTCGACAGGATGGTTATGGCTACACCTTC. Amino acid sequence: CASSRRQDGYGYTF.

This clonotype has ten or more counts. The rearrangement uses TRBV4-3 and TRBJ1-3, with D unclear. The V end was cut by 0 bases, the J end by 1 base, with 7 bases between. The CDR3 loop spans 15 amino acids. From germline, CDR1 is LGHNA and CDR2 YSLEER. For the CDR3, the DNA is TGCGCCAGCAGCCAAGAGTGGGGTTCTGGAAACACCATATATTTT. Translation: CASSQEWGSGNTIYF.

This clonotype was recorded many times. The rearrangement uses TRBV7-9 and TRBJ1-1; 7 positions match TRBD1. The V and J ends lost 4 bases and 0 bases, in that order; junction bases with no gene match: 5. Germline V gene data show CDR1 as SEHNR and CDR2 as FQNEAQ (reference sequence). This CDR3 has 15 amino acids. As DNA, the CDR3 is TGTGCCAGCAGCTCCCAGGGGGGATTGAACACTGAAGCTTTCTTT. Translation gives CASSSQGGLNTEAFF.

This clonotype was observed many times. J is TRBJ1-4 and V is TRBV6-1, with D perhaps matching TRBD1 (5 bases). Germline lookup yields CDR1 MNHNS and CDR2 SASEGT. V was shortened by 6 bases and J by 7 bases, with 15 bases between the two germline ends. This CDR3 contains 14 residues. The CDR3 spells CASRRTSLAEKLFF. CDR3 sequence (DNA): TGTGCCAGCAGGAGGACATCGTTAGCTGAAAAACTGTTTTTT.

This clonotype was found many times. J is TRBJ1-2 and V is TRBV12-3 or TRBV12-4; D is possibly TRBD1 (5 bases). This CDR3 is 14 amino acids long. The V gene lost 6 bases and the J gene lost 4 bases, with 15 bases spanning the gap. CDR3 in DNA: TGTGCCAGCAGCCCCTTAGGGGCGTCCTATGGCTACACCTTC. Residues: CASSPLGASYGYTF.

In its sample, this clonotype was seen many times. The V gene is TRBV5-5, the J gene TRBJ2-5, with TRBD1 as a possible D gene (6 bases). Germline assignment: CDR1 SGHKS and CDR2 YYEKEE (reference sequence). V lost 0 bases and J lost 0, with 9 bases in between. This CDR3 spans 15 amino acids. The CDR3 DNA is TGTGCCAGCAGCTTGGCCGACAGGTACCAAGAGACCCAGTACTTC. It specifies CASSLADRYQETQYF. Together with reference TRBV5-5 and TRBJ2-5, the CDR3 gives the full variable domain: DAGVTQSPTHLIKTRGQQVTLRCSPISGHKSVSWYQQVLGQGPQFIFQYYEKEERGRGNFPDRFSARQFPNYSSELNVNALLLGDSALYLCASSLADRYQETQYFGPGTRLLVL.